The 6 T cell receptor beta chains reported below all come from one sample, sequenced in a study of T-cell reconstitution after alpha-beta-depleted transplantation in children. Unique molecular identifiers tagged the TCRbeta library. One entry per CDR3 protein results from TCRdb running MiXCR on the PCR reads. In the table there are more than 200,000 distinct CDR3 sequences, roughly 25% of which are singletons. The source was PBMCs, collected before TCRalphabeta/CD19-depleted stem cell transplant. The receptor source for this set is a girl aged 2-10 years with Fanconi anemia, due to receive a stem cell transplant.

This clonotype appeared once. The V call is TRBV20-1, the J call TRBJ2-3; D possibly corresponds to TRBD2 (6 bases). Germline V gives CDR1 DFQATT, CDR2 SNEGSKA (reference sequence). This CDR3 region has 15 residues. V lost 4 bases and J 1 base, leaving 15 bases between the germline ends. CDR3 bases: TGCAGTGCTACACCCGGGACTTCCCGCACAGATACGCAGTATTTT. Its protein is CSATPGTSRTDTQYF.

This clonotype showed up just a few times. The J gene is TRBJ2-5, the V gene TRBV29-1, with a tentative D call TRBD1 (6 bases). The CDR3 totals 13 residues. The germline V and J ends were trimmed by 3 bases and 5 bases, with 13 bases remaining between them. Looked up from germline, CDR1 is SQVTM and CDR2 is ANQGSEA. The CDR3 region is CSVEAGARETQYF. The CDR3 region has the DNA TGCAGCGTTGAGGCAGGGGCGCGGGAGACCCAGTACTTC. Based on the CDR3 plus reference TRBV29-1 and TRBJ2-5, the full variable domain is SAVISQKPSRDICQRGTSLTIQCQVDSQVTMMFWYRQQPGQSLTLIATANQGSEATYESGFVIDKFPISRPNLTFSTLTVSNMSPEDSSIYLCSVEAGARETQYFGPGTRLLVL.

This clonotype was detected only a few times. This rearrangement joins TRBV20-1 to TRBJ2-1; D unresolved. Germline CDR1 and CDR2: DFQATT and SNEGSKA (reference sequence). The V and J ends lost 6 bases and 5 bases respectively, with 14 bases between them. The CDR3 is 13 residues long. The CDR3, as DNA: TGCAGTGCGGCTATTACCCCCAACAATGAGCAGTTCTTC. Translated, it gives CSAAITPNNEQFF.

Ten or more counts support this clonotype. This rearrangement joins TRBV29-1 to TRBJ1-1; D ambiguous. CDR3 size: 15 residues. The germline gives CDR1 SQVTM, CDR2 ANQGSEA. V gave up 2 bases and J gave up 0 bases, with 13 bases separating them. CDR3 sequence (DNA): TGCAGCGTTGAAATCCACAAATTAATGAACACTGAAGCTTTCTTT. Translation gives CSVEIHKLMNTEAFF.

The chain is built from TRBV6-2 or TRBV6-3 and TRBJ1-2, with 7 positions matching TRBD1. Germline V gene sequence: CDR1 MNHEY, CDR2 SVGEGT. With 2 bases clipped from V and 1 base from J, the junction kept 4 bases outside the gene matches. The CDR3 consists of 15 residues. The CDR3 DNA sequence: TGTGCCAGCAGTTACCCGGGACAGTTTAACTATGGCTACACCTTC. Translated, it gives CASSYPGQFNYGYTF.

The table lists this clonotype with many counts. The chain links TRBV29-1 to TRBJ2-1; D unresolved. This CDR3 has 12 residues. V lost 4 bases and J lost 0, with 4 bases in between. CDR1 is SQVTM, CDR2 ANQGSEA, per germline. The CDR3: CSVGNSYNEQFF. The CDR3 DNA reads TGCAGCGTTGGTAACTCCTACAATGAGCAGTTCTTC.